Listed below are T cell receptor beta chains from one sample, sequenced in a study of CD8 T cells in Susac syndrome. TCRdb re-analysed the immunoSEQ multiplex PCR reads in MiXCR, keeping a single row per CDR3 protein. The table records about 140,000 distinct CDR3 sequences, just under 95% of them present only once. The material sequenced was CD4+ T cells from PBMCs. The receptor set was obtained from a human donor with Susac syndrome. The CDR3 runs from the conserved cysteine through the conserved F or W. The D gene is left open where the match is weak. Clone size is given for some rows only: seen once, a few or many times, or a class if the clone is expanded.

j_gene: TRBJ2-7; abundance: -; v_gene: TRBV6-2/TRBV6-3; d_gene: TRBD2; CDR3aa: CASSPLSGSSYEQYF; CDR3nt: TGTGCCAGCAGTCCGTTAAGCGGGAGCTCCTACGAGCAGTACTTC
j_gene: TRBJ2-7; abundance: -; v_gene: TRBV6-6; d_gene: TRBD1; CDR3aa: CASSRRDSRQYF; CDR3nt: TGTGCCAGCAGTCGAAGGGACAGCCGCCAGTACTTC
j_gene: TRBJ2-5; abundance: -; v_gene: TRBV7-9; d_gene: TRBD1; CDR3aa: CASSQDRVQETQYF; CDR3nt: TGTGCCAGCAGCCAAGACAGGGTCCAAGAGACCCAGTACTTC
j_gene: TRBJ2-3; abundance: -; v_gene: TRBV18; d_gene: -; CDR3aa: CASSPPRRTDSDTQYF; CDR3nt: TGTGCCAGCTCACCACCGCGGCGAACAGATTCAGATACGCAGTATTTT
j_gene: TRBJ2-1; abundance: -; v_gene: TRBV20-1; d_gene: -; CDR3aa: CSARGTVNEQFF; CDR3nt: TGCAGTGCTAGAGGTACGGTCAATGAGCAGTTCTTC
j_gene: TRBJ2-7; abundance: -; v_gene: TRBV12-3/TRBV12-4; d_gene: TRBD2; CDR3aa: CASSPRVAGGAYEQYF; CDR3nt: TGTGCCAGCAGTCCTCGGGTAGCGGGAGGTGCCTACGAGCAGTACTTC
j_gene: TRBJ2-4; abundance: -; v_gene: TRBV3-1; d_gene: -; CDR3aa: CASSGGRGDIQYF; CDR3nt: TGTGCCAGCAGCGGAGGGAGAGGCGACATTCAGTACTTC
j_gene: TRBJ2-1; abundance: -; v_gene: TRBV7-2; d_gene: -; CDR3aa: CASSQSSGGSYNEQFF; CDR3nt: TGTGCCAGCAGCCAGAGTTCCGGGGGCTCCTACAATGAGCAGTTCTTC
j_gene: TRBJ2-6; abundance: -; v_gene: TRBV6-5; d_gene: -; CDR3aa: CASLDSGLGANVLTF; CDR3nt: TGTGCCAGCCTTGACTCGGGGCTGGGGGCCAACGTCCTGACTTTC
j_gene: TRBJ1-1; abundance: once; v_gene: TRBV6-2/TRBV6-3; d_gene: -; CDR3aa: CASSWTLDTEAFF; CDR3nt: TGTGCCAGCAGTTGGACCCTGGACACTGAAGCTTTCTTT
j_gene: TRBJ1-5; abundance: -; v_gene: TRBV7-9; d_gene: -; CDR3aa: CASSVGGQSNQPQHF; CDR3nt: TGTGCCAGCAGCGTGGGAGGGCAAAGCAATCAGCCCCAGCATTTT
j_gene: TRBJ1-1; abundance: -; v_gene: TRBV20-1; d_gene: TRBD1; CDR3aa: CSARDRQGLPEAFF; CDR3nt: TGCAGTGCTAGAGATCGACAGGGGCTCCCTGAAGCTTTCTTT
j_gene: TRBJ2-3; abundance: -; v_gene: TRBV23-1; d_gene: -; CDR3aa: CASSQSPLTQYF; CDR3nt: TGCGCCAGCAGTCAATCCCCTCTTACGCAGTATTTT
j_gene: TRBJ2-7; abundance: -; v_gene: TRBV20-1; d_gene: TRBD1; CDR3aa: CSALNRQGTNEQYF; CDR3nt: TGCAGTGCGCTCAATAGACAGGGGACGAACGAGCAGTACTTC
j_gene: TRBJ1-2; abundance: -; v_gene: TRBV28; d_gene: -; CDR3aa: CASSPGTGNYGYTF; CDR3nt: TGTGCCAGCAGTCCCGGGACGGGGAACTATGGCTACACCTTC
j_gene: TRBJ1-5; abundance: -; v_gene: TRBV12-3/TRBV12-4; d_gene: TRBD1; CDR3aa: CASSLETGGNQPQHF; CDR3nt: TGTGCCAGCAGTTTAGAGACAGGGGGCAATCAGCCCCAGCATTTT
j_gene: TRBJ1-2; abundance: -; v_gene: TRBV30; d_gene: -; CDR3aa: CAWSVRGSNYGYTF; CDR3nt: TGTGCCTGGAGTGTAAGGGGATCTAACTATGGCTACACCTTC
j_gene: TRBJ2-5; abundance: -; v_gene: TRBV7-2; d_gene: -; CDR3aa: CAPDVFGRTQYF; CDR3nt: TGTGCCCCGGACGTTTTTGGGAGGACCCAGTACTTC
j_gene: TRBJ2-5; abundance: few; v_gene: TRBV3-1; d_gene: -; CDR3aa: CASSQDKETQYF; CDR3nt: TGTGCCAGCAGCCAAGATAAGGAGACCCAGTACTTC
j_gene: TRBJ2-2; abundance: -; v_gene: TRBV6-6; d_gene: TRBD2; CDR3aa: CASWGGELNTGELFF; CDR3nt: TGTGCCAGCTGGGGAGGGGAGTTGAACACCGGGGAGCTGTTTTTT
j_gene: TRBJ1-2; abundance: -; v_gene: TRBV20-1; d_gene: TRBD1; CDR3aa: CSARGAGGTVGYGYTF; CDR3nt: TGCAGTGCTCGGGGGGCAGGGGGTACTGTTGGCTATGGCTACACCTTC
j_gene: TRBJ2-7; abundance: -; v_gene: TRBV20-1; d_gene: -; CDR3aa: CSASWDTYEQYF; CDR3nt: TGCAGTGCTAGTTGGGACACCTACGAGCAGTACTTC
j_gene: TRBJ1-1; abundance: -; v_gene: TRBV18; d_gene: -; CDR3aa: CASSPRDGEAFF; CDR3nt: TGTGCCAGCTCACCGCGGGACGGTGAAGCTTTCTTT
j_gene: TRBJ2-1; abundance: -; v_gene: TRBV30; d_gene: TRBD2; CDR3aa: CAWTSGRYEQFF; CDR3nt: TGTGCCTGGACTAGCGGGAGATATGAGCAGTTCTTC
j_gene: TRBJ2-5; abundance: -; v_gene: TRBV7-2; d_gene: -; CDR3aa: CASSKGPRGETQYF; CDR3nt: TGTGCCAGCAGCAAGGGACCACGTGGAGAGACCCAGTACTTC
j_gene: TRBJ2-5; abundance: -; v_gene: TRBV30; d_gene: TRBD1; CDR3aa: CAWQTGGAPQETQYF; CDR3nt: TGTGCCTGGCAGACAGGGGGCGCTCCCCAAGAGACCCAGTACTTC
j_gene: TRBJ1-2; abundance: -; v_gene: TRBV14; d_gene: TRBD1; CDR3aa: CASSQIGQEDGYTF; CDR3nt: TGTGCCAGCAGCCAAATCGGACAGGAAGACGGCTACACCTTC
j_gene: TRBJ1-5; abundance: -; v_gene: TRBV18; d_gene: -; CDR3aa: CASSPYSNQPQHF; CDR3nt: TGTGCCAGCTCACCGTACAGCAATCAGCCCCAGCATTTT
j_gene: TRBJ2-7; abundance: once; v_gene: TRBV20-1; d_gene: -; CDR3aa: CSAYNINYEQYF; CDR3nt: TGCAGTGCTTACAACATCAACTACGAGCAGTACTTC
j_gene: TRBJ1-5; abundance: -; v_gene: TRBV20-1; d_gene: -; CDR3aa: CSARDPGAENQPQHF; CDR3nt: TGCAGTGCTAGAGATCCGGGGGCAGAGAATCAGCCCCAGCATTTT
j_gene: TRBJ1-2; abundance: -; v_gene: TRBV5-1; d_gene: -; CDR3aa: CASSLDASTNYGYTF; CDR3nt: TGCGCCAGCAGCTTGGACGCCAGTACCAACTATGGCTACACCTTC
j_gene: TRBJ1-3; abundance: -; v_gene: TRBV15; d_gene: -; CDR3aa: CATSRDGPRTAGNTIYF; CDR3nt: TGTGCCACCAGCAGAGATGGCCCCCGGACAGCTGGAAACACCATATATTTT
j_gene: TRBJ1-6; abundance: -; v_gene: TRBV5-6; d_gene: TRBD1; CDR3aa: CASRLARGNSPLHF; CDR3nt: TGTGCCAGCAGATTGGCCAGGGGGAATTCACCCCTCCACTTT
j_gene: TRBJ2-7; abundance: -; v_gene: TRBV25-1; d_gene: -; CDR3aa: CASSVRDLREQYF; CDR3nt: TGTGCCAGCAGTGTACGGGATCTAAGGGAGCAGTACTTC
j_gene: TRBJ1-5; abundance: once; v_gene: TRBV30; d_gene: -; CDR3aa: CAWSGGDSNQPQHF; CDR3nt: TGTGCCTGGAGTGGCGGAGATAGCAATCAGCCCCAGCATTTT
j_gene: TRBJ2-2; abundance: -; v_gene: TRBV18; d_gene: TRBD2; CDR3aa: CASSPTSGAGVGTGELFF; CDR3nt: TGTGCCAGCTCACCCACCTCCGGCGCGGGAGTGGGCACCGGGGAGCTGTTTTTT
j_gene: TRBJ1-1; abundance: -; v_gene: TRBV20-1; d_gene: -; CDR3aa: CSARGSGARPAFF; CDR3nt: TGCAGTGCTAGAGGTTCCGGGGCCAGGCCAGCTTTCTTT
j_gene: TRBJ2-1; abundance: -; v_gene: TRBV6-4; d_gene: -; CDR3aa: CASIENEQFF; CDR3nt: TGTGCCAGCATCGAGAATGAGCAGTTCTTC
j_gene: TRBJ2-2; abundance: -; v_gene: TRBV7-3; d_gene: TRBD2; CDR3aa: CASSLLAGAGGELFF; CDR3nt: TGTGCCAGCAGCCTACTAGCGGGAGCTGGCGGGGAGCTGTTTTTT
j_gene: TRBJ1-2; abundance: -; v_gene: TRBV29-1; d_gene: -; CDR3aa: CSGHVPGAGNYGYTF; CDR3nt: TGCAGCGGCCATGTGCCAGGGGCCGGGAACTATGGCTACACCTTC
j_gene: TRBJ2-3; abundance: -; v_gene: TRBV30; d_gene: -; CDR3aa: CAWSVGDSFTDTQYF; CDR3nt: TGTGCCTGGAGTGTTGGAGACAGTTTTACAGATACGCAGTATTTT
j_gene: TRBJ2-1; abundance: -; v_gene: TRBV9; d_gene: -; CDR3aa: CASSPRGVFHEQFF; CDR3nt: TGTGCCAGCAGCCCCCGCGGAGTTTTCCATGAGCAGTTCTTC
j_gene: TRBJ1-2; abundance: -; v_gene: TRBV28; d_gene: -; CDR3aa: CASSYRVLYGYTF; CDR3nt: TGTGCCAGCAGTTACAGGGTCCTCTATGGCTACACCTTC
j_gene: TRBJ2-3; abundance: -; v_gene: TRBV30; d_gene: TRBD1; CDR3aa: CAWSAGSRGRTDTQYF; CDR3nt: TGTGCCTGGAGTGCTGGATCGAGGGGGCGGACAGATACGCAGTATTTT
j_gene: TRBJ1-4; abundance: -; v_gene: TRBV2; d_gene: -; CDR3aa: CASRGGDATNEKLFF; CDR3nt: TGTGCCAGCAGGGGGGGGGATGCAACTAATGAAAAACTGTTTTTT